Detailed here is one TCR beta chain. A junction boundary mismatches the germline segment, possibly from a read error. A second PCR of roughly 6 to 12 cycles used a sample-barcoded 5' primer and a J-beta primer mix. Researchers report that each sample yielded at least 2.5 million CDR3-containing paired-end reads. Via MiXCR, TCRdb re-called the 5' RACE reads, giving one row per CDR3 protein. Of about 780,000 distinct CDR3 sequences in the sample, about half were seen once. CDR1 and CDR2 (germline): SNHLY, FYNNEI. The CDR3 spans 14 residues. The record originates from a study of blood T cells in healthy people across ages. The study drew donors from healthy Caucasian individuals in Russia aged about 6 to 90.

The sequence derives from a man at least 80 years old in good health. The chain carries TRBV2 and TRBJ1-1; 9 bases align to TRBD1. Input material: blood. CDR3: CASREDRGWTEAFF. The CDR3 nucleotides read TGTGCCAGCAGAGAAGACAGGGGGTGGACTGAAGCTTTCTTT.